This record covers a single T cell receptor (beta chain). These data come from a study of identical twins. Looked up from germline, CDR1 is SGHDN and CDR2 is FVKESK. J was trimmed by 1 base and V by 1 base; bases with no gene match: 11. The CDR3 is 20 residues long. TCRdb processed the 5' RACE reads anew with MiXCR; each CDR3 protein has one entry. The data contain around 470,000 distinct CDR3 sequences, 13% to 15% of them singletons. This sample was also put to use in a study of yellow fever vaccine responses in identical twins.

The sequence was obtained from a woman between 18 and 29 years old in good health. This rearrangement joins TRBV14 to TRBJ2-4, with 12 bases aligning to TRBD1. Sequencing was performed on CD4+ T cells sorted from blood. CDR3 region: CASSQGWRDRGPDAKNIQYF. For the CDR3, the DNA is TGTGCCAGCAGCCAAGGATGGAGGGACAGGGGGCCAGATGCCAAAAACATTCAGTACTTC.